The 4 T cell receptor beta chains given below trace back to one sample, sequenced in a study of blood T cell repertoires in COVID-19 (dated by TCRdb to 2020 to 2021). The library came from the immunoSEQ multiplex PCR assay. Sourced from immuneACCESS, this table was stored by TCRdb with only in-frame sequences that have V and J called. A share of the clones is absent; for the studies checked, an unresolved V gene accounts for under half, and the remainder has no known explanation. This sample has around 100,000 clones in its table, and more than 75% of those were observed once. 12% of the sample rests with the top ten. Sequencing was done on a sample of peripheral blood. All receptors derive from a human donor in a cohort sampled during active COVID-19.

A few counts support this clone. The chain carries TRBV7-9 and TRBJ2-7; 9 bases are shared with TRBD1. CDR1 is SEHNR, CDR2 FQNEAQ, per germline (reference sequence). This CDR3 is 15 amino acids long. V shed 7 bases, J shed 2 bases, and the junction held 9 bases outside the gene matches. CDR3 amino acids: CASTPGTGNPYEQYF. DNA for the CDR3: TGTGCCAGCACCCCTGGGACAGGGAACCCCTACGAGCAGTACTTC.

The chain combines TRBV25-1 with TRBJ2-3; no firm D call. From germline, CDR1 is MGHDK and CDR2 SYGVNS. CDR3 size: 15 residues. The ends were cut back, 1 base at V and 3 bases at J, with 11 bases in the middle. The CDR3 spells CASSESGVKTDTQYF. The CDR3 DNA reads as TGTGCCAGCAGTGAATCAGGTGTGAAGACAGATACGCAGTATTTT.

In its sample, this clone was seen a few times. V is TRBV4-1 and J is TRBJ1-6; TRBD1 might be the D (5 bases). Germline V gives CDR1 MGHRA, CDR2 YSYEKL. CDR3 length: 15 amino acids. Trimming stripped 0 bases from V and 6 bases from J, with 9 bases between. The CDR3 DNA reads TGCGCCAGCAGCCAAGATGGCCAGGGTAATTCACCCCTCCACTTT. Its translation is CASSQDGQGNSPLHF.

This clone was seen only once. The chain combines TRBV7-2 with TRBJ2-3, with 8 positions matching TRBD1. V lost 5 bases and J lost 2; bases outside the gene matches: 9. The germline CDR1 and CDR2 sequences are SGHTA and FQGNSA. The CDR3 covers 16 residues. CDR3 amino acids: CASSPRTGRYTDTQYF. CDR3 DNA sequence: TGTGCCAGCAGCCCCAGGACAGGGCGCTACACAGATACGCAGTATTTT.